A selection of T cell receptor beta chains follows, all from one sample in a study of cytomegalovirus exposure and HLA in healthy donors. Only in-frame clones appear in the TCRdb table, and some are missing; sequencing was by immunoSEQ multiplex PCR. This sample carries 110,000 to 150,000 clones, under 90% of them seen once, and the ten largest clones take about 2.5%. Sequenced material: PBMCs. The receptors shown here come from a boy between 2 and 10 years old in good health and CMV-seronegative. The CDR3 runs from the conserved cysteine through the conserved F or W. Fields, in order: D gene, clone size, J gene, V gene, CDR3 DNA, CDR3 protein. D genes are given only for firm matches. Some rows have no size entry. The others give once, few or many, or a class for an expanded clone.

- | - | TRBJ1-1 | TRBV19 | TGTGCCAGTAGTACCCTAACGCAGGGATATAAGGGCACTGAAGCTTTCTTT | CASSTLTQGYKGTEAFF
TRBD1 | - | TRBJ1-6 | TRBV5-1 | TGCGCCAGCAGCTTGAGGGGTTCCCTGGACAGGGGGCTATTGGGCTATAATTCACCCCTCCACTTT | CASSLRGSLDRGLLGYNSPLHF
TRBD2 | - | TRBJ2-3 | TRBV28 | TGTGCCAGCAGTTTCCCGAACCTCCGGTCGGGCGGGAGTATTTTCACAGATACGCAGTATTTT | CASSFPNLRSGGSIFTDTQYF
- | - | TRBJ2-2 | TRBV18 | TGTGCCAGCTCACAGGGGGTTGCCGGGGAGCTGTTTTTT | CASSQGVAGELFF
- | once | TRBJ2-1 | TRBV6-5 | TGTGCCAGCCAACTAGGCCTTCCCCACTACAATGAGCAGTTCTTC | CASQLGLPHYNEQFF
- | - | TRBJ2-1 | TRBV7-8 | TGTGCCAGCAGCTTTCCGGTTTCCCACAATGAGCAGTTCTTC | CASSFPVSHNEQFF
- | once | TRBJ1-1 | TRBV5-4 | TGTGCCAGCAGCTTACAAAACACTGAAGCTTTCTTT | CASSLQNTEAFF
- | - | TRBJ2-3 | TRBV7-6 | TGTGCCAGCAGCGGGCCTAGCACAGATACGCAGTATTTT | CASSGPSTDTQYF
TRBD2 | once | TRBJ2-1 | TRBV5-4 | TGTGCCAGCAGCTTACTCGCTAGCGGGGCCCTAACCTACAATGAGCAGTTCTTC | CASSLLASGALTYNEQFF
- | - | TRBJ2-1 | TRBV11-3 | TGTGCCAGCAGCATTAGGGGGAGTGAGCAGTTCTTC | CASSIRGSEQFF
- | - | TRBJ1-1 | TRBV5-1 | TGCGCCAGCACCCGGGGGGGGACCGGGACTGAAGCTTTCTTT | CASTRGGTGTEAFF
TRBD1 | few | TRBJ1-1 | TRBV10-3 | TGTGCCATTAGAACAGGGGCCGTGAACACTGAAGCTTTCTTT | CAIRTGAVNTEAFF
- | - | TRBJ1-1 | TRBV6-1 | TGTGCCAGCAGTGATCGCCGACGCGGCGCTGAAGCTTTCTTT | CASSDRRRGAEAFF
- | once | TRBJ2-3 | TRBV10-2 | TGCGCCAGCAGTGGGAAGCGGAGCACAGATACGCAGTATTTT | CASSGKRSTDTQYF
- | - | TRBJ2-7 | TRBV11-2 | TGTGCCAGCAGCTTAGGACGACTCCGATCAGACTCCTACGAGCAGTACTTC | CASSLGRLRSDSYEQYF
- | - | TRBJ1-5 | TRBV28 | TGTGCCAGCAGTTTTATCAGGGGAACCAATCAGCCCCAGCATTTT | CASSFIRGTNQPQHF
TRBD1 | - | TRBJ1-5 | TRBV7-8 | TGTGCCAGCAGCTTAACGTCGGGACAGGGAACGGGTAGCAATCAGCCCCAGCATTTT | CASSLTSGQGTGSNQPQHF
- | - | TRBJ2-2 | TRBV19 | TGTGCCAGTAGTTCTACAGGAAGGCTGTTTTTT | CASSSTGRLFF
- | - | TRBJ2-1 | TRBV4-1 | TGCGCCAGCAGCCAAGATAGTTGTAGGGACACTCCCCTTTGTGAGCAGTTCTTC | CASSQDSCRDTPLCEQFF
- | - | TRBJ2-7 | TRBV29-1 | TGCAGCGTGACCACCCCGGAGGGGTACGAGCAGTACTTC | CSVTTPEGYEQYF
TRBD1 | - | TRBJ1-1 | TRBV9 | TGTGCCAGCAGCGCGCCGGATGGGACAGGGGGAACCCATGAAGCTTTCTTT | CASSAPDGTGGTHEAFF
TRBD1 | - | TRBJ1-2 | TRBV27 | TGTGCCAGCAGTCCCCGGGACAGGGCCTATGGCTACACCTTC | CASSPRDRAYGYTF
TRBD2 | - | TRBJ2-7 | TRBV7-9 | TGTGCCAGCAGCTTAGCGTTTAGCCTAGCGGCCACCTACGAGCAGTACTTC | CASSLAFSLAATYEQYF
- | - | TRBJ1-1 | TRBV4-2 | TGTGCCAGCAGCCAAGGCAGCCAGACGGGGGGTACTGAAGCTTTCTTT | CASSQGSQTGGTEAFF
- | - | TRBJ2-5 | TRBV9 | TGTGCCAGCAGCGTTGGTAGATCGGGGGACAGACAAGAGACCCAGTACTTC | CASSVGRSGDRQETQYF
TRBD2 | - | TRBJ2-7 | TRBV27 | TGTGCCAGCAGTTCCCTTCGGGACTATTCCTACGAGCAGTACTTC | CASSSLRDYSYEQYF
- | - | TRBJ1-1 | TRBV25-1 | TGTGCCAGCAGTGAACATTCCGACAGGACCACTGAAGCTTTCTTT | CASSEHSDRTTEAFF
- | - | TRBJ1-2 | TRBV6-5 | TGTGCCAGCAGTCCGGAGGGCGCCTATGGCTACACCTTC | CASSPEGAYGYTF
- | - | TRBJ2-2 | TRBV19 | TGTGCCAGTAAAGCGAGGCAGGGGTACGCCACCGGGGAGCTGTTTTTT | CASKARQGYATGELFF
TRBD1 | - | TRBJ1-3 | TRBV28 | TGTGCCAGCAGCCACCCGGGACAGGAGTCTCCTGGAAACACCATATATTTT | CASSHPGQESPGNTIYF
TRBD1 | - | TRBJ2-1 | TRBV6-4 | TGTGCCAGCAGTGATGGGACAGGTACCTACAATGAGCAGTTCTTC | CASSDGTGTYNEQFF
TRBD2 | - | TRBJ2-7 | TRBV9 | TGTGCCAGCAGCCGAGACCATGCTAGCGGGAGTTACGAGCAGTACTTC | CASSRDHASGSYEQYF
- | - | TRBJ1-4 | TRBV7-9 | TGTGCCAGCAAACAGGGTTCGGGGGAAAAACTGTTTTTT | CASKQGSGEKLFF
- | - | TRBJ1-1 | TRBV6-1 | TGTGCCAGCAGTGAAGCCCCGCATTACAGGGAAGTGGAAGCTTTCTTT | CASSEAPHYREVEAFF
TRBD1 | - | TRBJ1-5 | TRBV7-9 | TGTGCCAGCGGCAAAGGGGGCGGAAGCAATCAGCCCCAGCATTTT | CASGKGGGSNQPQHF
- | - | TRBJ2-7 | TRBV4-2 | TGTGCCAGCAGCCAAGAAAGGCTACAGCAGGGCGAGCAGTACTTC | CASSQERLQQGEQYF
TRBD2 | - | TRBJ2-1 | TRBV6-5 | TGTGCCAGCAGCTTACTAGCGGGAGTGGTCGGTGAGCAGTTCTTC | CASSLLAGVVGEQFF
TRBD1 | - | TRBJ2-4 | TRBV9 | TGTGCCAGCAGCGTCGAGGGCCGGACAGGGCAGTACTTC | CASSVEGRTGQYF
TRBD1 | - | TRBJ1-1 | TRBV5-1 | TGCGCCAGCAGCTTGACAGGGGCCGATACTGAAGCTTTCTTT | CASSLTGADTEAFF
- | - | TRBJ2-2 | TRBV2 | TGTGCCAGCAGTGTTTTGTCAGGGAACACCGGGGAGCTGTTTTTT | CASSVLSGNTGELFF
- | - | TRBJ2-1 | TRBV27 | TGTGCCAGCAGTGGGAAGCGGCCTTCCTACAATGAGCAGTTCTTC | CASSGKRPSYNEQFF
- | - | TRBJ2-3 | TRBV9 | TGTGCCAGCAGCCTGTATCTCACAGATACGCAGTATTTT | CASSLYLTDTQYF
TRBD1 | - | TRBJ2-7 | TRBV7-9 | TGTGCCAGCAGCTTGTATGGGGGACAGGGGCCCACCTACGAGCAGTACTTC | CASSLYGGQGPTYEQYF
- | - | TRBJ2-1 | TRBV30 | TGTGCCTGGCTTCCTTACAATGAGCAGTTCTTC | CAWLPYNEQFF
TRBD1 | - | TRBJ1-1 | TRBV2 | TGTGCCAGCAGCGGACAGGGAGAAGCTTTCTTT | CASSGQGEAFF
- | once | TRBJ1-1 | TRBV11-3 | TGTGCCAGCAGCCCGCGCACTCTGAACACTGAAGCTTTCTTT | CASSPRTLNTEAFF
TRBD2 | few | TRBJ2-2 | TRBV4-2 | TGTGCCAGCAGCCTTCTAGCGGGAGTTACCGGGGAGCTGTTTTTT | CASSLLAGVTGELFF
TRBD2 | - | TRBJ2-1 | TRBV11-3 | TGTGCCAGCAGCTTTCTAGCGGGGGGCCCCAATGAGCAGTTCTTC | CASSFLAGGPNEQFF
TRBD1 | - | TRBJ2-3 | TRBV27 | TGTGCCAGCAGTCCGGACAGGGGCAACACAGATACGCAGTATTTT | CASSPDRGNTDTQYF
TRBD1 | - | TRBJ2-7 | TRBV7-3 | TGTGCCAGCAGGAAGACAGGGGGCTTCTACGAGCAGTACTTC | CASRKTGGFYEQYF
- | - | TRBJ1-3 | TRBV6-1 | TGTGCCAGCAGCCAACCCCAGGGAAACACCATATATTTT | CASSQPQGNTIYF
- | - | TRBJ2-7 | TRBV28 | TGTGCCAGCAGTTTTGTGGTGGGGGCCCTCGAGCAGTACTTC | CASSFVVGALEQYF
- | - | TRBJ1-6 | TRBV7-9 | TGTTCCAGCCCCCCCAGGGTCGGTTCACCCCTCCACTTT | CSSPPRVGSPLHF